The entry below gives a single TCR beta chain sequence along with its context. What it recognizes is unknown. This sample stems from a study of response to subunit inactivated influenza vaccine. The study's findings and limits: Authors suggested each seasonal flu vaccination may recruit only limited numbers of new T cells.

TCRdb itself ran the RT-PCR reads through MiXCR, one entry per CDR3 protein. The profile covers approximately 490,000 distinct CDR3 sequences, with roughly 7.9% appearing a single time and around 12% taken by the ten largest. Germline CDR1 and CDR2: SNHLY and FYNNEI. The V gene lost 1 base and the J gene lost 5 bases, with 11 bases spanning the gap. The CDR3 totals 14 residues. This sequence originates from a man between 50 and 75 years old who received an inactivated influenza vaccine. This specimen was PBMCs from blood, taken 23 to 25 months after vaccination. The chain links TRBV2 to TRBJ2-5; D gene ambiguous. CDR3 protein: CASSEVLTGETQYF. In DNA, the CDR3 is TGTGCCAGCAGTGAAGTGCTGACTGGGGAGACCCAGTACTTC.